This T cell receptor (beta chain) was captured by sequencing in a study of T cell responses to AZD1222 COVID-19 vaccine. Study conclusions and caveats: Targeting of unmutated variant regions was reportedly seen in nearly half of spike-specific TCRs. Spike-specific TCR breadth and depth went up after people got two AZD1222 doses. Baseline seropositivity occurred in only a handful of AZD1222 recipients. Repertoire collection took place solely once the T cell response had peaked.

Here immunoSEQ multiplex PCR was the method, and the copy in TCRdb shows in-frame clones only, minus some. Of around 95,000 clones detected, around nine tenths appear once; the ten largest clones hold approximately 1.7%. Remarks on this clone: Its antigen is unidentified.

This CDR3 is built from 13 residues. V was shortened by 5 bases and J by 1 base, with 8 bases between the two germline ends. Germline V gene lookup returns CDR1 SGHVS and CDR2 FQNEAQ. The clonotype was recovered from an adult in good health. The chain joins TRBV7-8 to TRBJ1-1; no reliable D call. Sequencing used peripheral blood, obtained on day 0 of AZD1222 vaccination. CDR3 protein: CASSRATNTEAFF. The CDR3 bases are TGTGCCAGCAGCCGGGCAACGAACACTGAAGCTTTCTTT.